A single T cell receptor beta chain is shown here with its context. Its antigen remains unidentified. Patients with chemo-refractory metastatic non-small-cell lung cancer received focal radiation plus CTLA-4 blockade with ipilimumab. Data came from immunoSEQ multiplex PCR; TCRdb stores just in-frame clones and leaves some out. The sample gives 30,000 or so clones, roughly 71% of which show up once; roughly 5% is in the top ten. This sample stems from a study of radiotherapy plus CTLA-4 blockade in lung cancer. Study context: Objective response was observed in around a sixth of patients, and disease control in approximately 33%.

CDR1 is SEHNR and CDR2 is FQNEAQ in the germline V gene (reference sequence). This CDR3 spans 16 amino acids. J gave up 4 bases and V 5 bases, and 14 bases lay outside the gene matches. Findings and limits, study-wide: TCR clones of tumor origin grew in blood after radiotherapy plus ipilimumab. Dynamics of early blood T cell clones, together with interferon-beta, were reportedly the best predictors of response.

Specimen: peripheral blood, collected from a patient treated with radiotherapy plus ipilimumab. The V gene is TRBV7-9, the J gene TRBJ2-7; 7 nucleotides agree with TRBD1. The sequence was collected from a human donor with non-small cell lung cancer whose response to radiotherapy plus ipilimumab could not be evaluated. CDR3 amino acids: CASSDFDRAFRYEQYF. CDR3 nucleotides: TGTGCCAGCAGCGACTTTGACAGGGCTTTTAGGTACGAGCAGTACTTC. Full variable domain (missing parts from reference TRBV7-9 and TRBJ2-7): DTGVSQNPRHKITKRGQNVTFRCDPISEHNRLYWYRQTLGQGPEFLTYFQNEAQLEKSRLLSDRFSAERPKGSFSTLEIQRTEQGDSAMYLCASSDFDRAFRYEQYFGPGTRLTVT.